This TCR beta chain was sequenced for a study of blood T cell repertoires in COVID-19. Study-wide background: Both acute and convalescent COVID-19 samples were obtained from the United States, Italy and Spain. T cells, B-cell-depleted T cells, or PBMCs provided the cDNA or gDNA that served as material.

The V and J ends lost 6 bases and 2 bases respectively, with 14 bases between them. The CDR3 sequence is 15 residues long. Germline CDR1 and CDR2: WNHNN and SYGVQD (reference sequence). Authors' processing steps: Nucleated cell counts were estimated from reference gene primer amplification. Sequenced by immunoSEQ multiplex PCR; TCRdb stores in-frame clones only, minus some. Clone size and the V and J calls come from that table; the DNA yielded D and trimming. The table has approximately 230,000 clones, 65% to 85% seen once. The sequence was collected from an elderly man with acute or convalescent COVID-19. V is TRBV10-1 and J is TRBJ1-3; possible D gene TRBD1, 5 bases. What was sequenced was peripheral blood. The CDR3 DNA reads as TGCGCCAGCAGGGGGCTGCAGACGACTGGAAACACCATATATTTT. This encodes CASRGLQTTGNTIYF.